The TCR beta chain under discussion was sequenced for a study of Ad26.COV2.S vaccination and SARS-CoV-2 variants. This clone has more than one count but fewer than ten. The antigen is not known. Overall study findings and caveats: Vaccine recipients surpassed placebo recipients in spike-specific TCR breadth. Total T cell responses were possibly underestimated by TCR breadth and depth analyses.

Sequenced by immunoSEQ multiplex PCR; TCRdb stores in-frame clones only, minus some. Here the sample spans more than 150,000 clones, roughly 87% being singletons. Trimming removed 4 bases at V and 0 bases at J, with 15 bases between. The germline gives CDR1 MGHRA, CDR2 YSYEKL. This CDR3 region has 16 residues. The chain has TRBV4-1 and TRBJ1-2; no reliable D call. The receptor was isolated from a human donor who had recovered from COVID-19. Here the sequenced sample was peripheral blood, taken after recovery from COVID-19. The CDR3 sequence: CASSPSSPIANYGYTF. CDR3 nucleotide sequence: TGCGCCAGCAGCCCTTCTTCACCTATAGCTAACTATGGCTACACCTTC.